Listed below are T cell receptor beta chains from one sample, sequenced in a study of blood T cell repertoires in COVID-19. Some clones are missing from TCRdb's copy, which holds only in-frame ones; the method was immunoSEQ multiplex PCR. The table shows roughly 110,000 clones, with 80% occurring only once. Sequenced material: peripheral blood. Receptor source: a man between 65 and 80 years old with acute or convalescent COVID-19. Both conserved end residues are part of each CDR3. The order of the fields is J gene, V gene, D gene, clone size, CDR3 DNA, CDR3 protein. A D gene is named only where the DNA matches it firmly. Only part of the rows carry a size: once, few, many, or a class if the clone is expanded.

j_call: TRBJ2-1; v_call: TRBV29-1; d_call: .; clone_size: once; cdr3_nt: TGCAGCGTTGAAGAAACAGGCTATGAGCAGTTCTTC; cdr3_aa: CSVEETGYEQFF
j_call: TRBJ1-1; v_call: TRBV18; d_call: .; clone_size: .; cdr3_nt: TGTGCCAGCTCACCCCTTAGGGAGGGCGACACTGAAGCTTTCTTT; cdr3_aa: CASSPLREGDTEAFF
j_call: TRBJ2-1; v_call: TRBV5-4; d_call: .; clone_size: .; cdr3_nt: TGTGCCAGCAGCTCCCCAAATGATGAGCAGTTCTTC; cdr3_aa: CASSSPNDEQFF
j_call: TRBJ2-3; v_call: TRBV10-2; d_call: TRBD2; clone_size: .; cdr3_nt: TGCGCCAGTCGGACTAGCGGGGGGATGGATACGCAGTATTTT; cdr3_aa: CASRTSGGMDTQYF
j_call: TRBJ2-7; v_call: TRBV18; d_call: .; clone_size: .; cdr3_nt: TGTGCCAGCTCACCCCTGCTTCAGGGGGGTTTGGGCGAGCAGTACTTC; cdr3_aa: CASSPLLQGGLGEQYF
j_call: TRBJ2-7; v_call: TRBV19; d_call: TRBD2; clone_size: once; cdr3_nt: TGTGCCAGTAGTTCCCGGGGAGCGGGGGGCTACGAGCAGTACTTC; cdr3_aa: CASSSRGAGGYEQYF
j_call: TRBJ1-1; v_call: TRBV18; d_call: .; clone_size: once; cdr3_nt: TGTGCCAGCTCACCACAGGAGGTCCAGGGAGGGACTGAAGCTTTCTTT; cdr3_aa: CASSPQEVQGGTEAFF
j_call: TRBJ2-1; v_call: TRBV5-1; d_call: TRBD2; clone_size: .; cdr3_nt: TGCGCCAGCAGCTTGGTTAGCGGGGGAAACAATGAGCAGTTCTTC; cdr3_aa: CASSLVSGGNNEQFF
j_call: TRBJ1-3; v_call: TRBV5-8; d_call: .; clone_size: .; cdr3_nt: TGTGCCAGCAGCTTGGAAGTCAGCTCTGGAAACACCATATATTTT; cdr3_aa: CASSLEVSSGNTIYF
j_call: TRBJ2-5; v_call: TRBV7-8; d_call: .; clone_size: .; cdr3_nt: TGTGCCAGCAGCTTTATGGGGGCGGAGACCCAGTACTTC; cdr3_aa: CASSFMGAETQYF
j_call: TRBJ2-4; v_call: TRBV6-5; d_call: TRBD2; clone_size: .; cdr3_nt: TGTGCCAGCAGGGGACTAGCGGGGGGAGGAAACATTCAGTACTTC; cdr3_aa: CASRGLAGGGNIQYF
j_call: TRBJ1-5; v_call: TRBV19; d_call: TRBD1; clone_size: .; cdr3_nt: TGTGCCAGTAGTATAGAATGGACAGGTAAGCCGACTTTAGTTCAGCCCCAGCATTTT; cdr3_aa: CASSIEWTGKPTLVQPQHF
j_call: TRBJ2-2; v_call: TRBV9; d_call: TRBD1; clone_size: .; cdr3_nt: TGTGCCAGCAGCGTATTAGGCTGGGACAGGGACACCGGGGAGCTGTTTTTT; cdr3_aa: CASSVLGWDRDTGELFF
j_call: TRBJ2-4; v_call: TRBV7-2; d_call: .; clone_size: .; cdr3_nt: TGTGCCAGCAGCTTAACCTCTACAGGAACCCAAGGCATTCAGTACTTC; cdr3_aa: CASSLTSTGTQGIQYF
j_call: TRBJ2-7; v_call: TRBV4-2; d_call: TRBD1; clone_size: .; cdr3_nt: TGTGCCAGCAGCCAAGAAGGGACAGGGGTGTTATCCTACGAGCAGTACTTC; cdr3_aa: CASSQEGTGVLSYEQYF
j_call: TRBJ2-5; v_call: TRBV3-1/TRBV3-2; d_call: TRBD2; clone_size: .; cdr3_nt: TGTGCCAGCAGCCAAAGCCCGGGACTAGATTCTGAGACCCAGTACTTC; cdr3_aa: CASSQSPGLDSETQYF
j_call: TRBJ2-7; v_call: TRBV6-4; d_call: TRBD1; clone_size: .; cdr3_nt: TGTGCCAGCAGTGCCGGACAGGGGGCCTACGAGCAGTACTTC; cdr3_aa: CASSAGQGAYEQYF
j_call: TRBJ1-2; v_call: TRBV18; d_call: .; clone_size: .; cdr3_nt: TGTGCCAGCTCACCAGAGGAGAACTATGGCTACACCTTC; cdr3_aa: CASSPEENYGYTF
j_call: TRBJ1-5; v_call: TRBV18; d_call: TRBD1; clone_size: few; cdr3_nt: TGTGCCAGCTCACTACAGGGGGATCAGCCCCAGCATTTT; cdr3_aa: CASSLQGDQPQHF
j_call: TRBJ1-2; v_call: TRBV5-4; d_call: .; clone_size: .; cdr3_nt: TGTGCCAGCAGCTTGGACTGGGCCCCCGATGGCTACACCTTC; cdr3_aa: CASSLDWAPDGYTF
j_call: TRBJ1-1; v_call: TRBV5-6; d_call: TRBD1; clone_size: .; cdr3_nt: TGTGCCAGCAGCACCAGGGGGCTGTTGACTGAAGCTTTCTTT; cdr3_aa: CASSTRGLLTEAFF
j_call: TRBJ2-2; v_call: TRBV7-3; d_call: .; clone_size: .; cdr3_nt: TGTGCCAGCAGCTTAGTCGGAGGGGGCGCGACCGGGGAGCTGTTTTTT; cdr3_aa: CASSLVGGGATGELFF
j_call: TRBJ2-7; v_call: TRBV2; d_call: TRBD1; clone_size: .; cdr3_nt: TGTGCCAGCAGTGAAAACAGGGGGCTGTACGAGCAGTACTTC; cdr3_aa: CASSENRGLYEQYF
j_call: TRBJ1-1; v_call: TRBV19; d_call: .; clone_size: .; cdr3_nt: TGTGCCAGTAGTATTATCGGTCCCGCTGAAGCTTTCTTT; cdr3_aa: CASSIIGPAEAFF
j_call: TRBJ2-7; v_call: TRBV7-9; d_call: TRBD2; clone_size: .; cdr3_nt: TGTGCCAGCACCACCTCCGGGACTAGCGGGGGGGCTTACGAGCAGTACTTC; cdr3_aa: CASTTSGTSGGAYEQYF
j_call: TRBJ1-2; v_call: TRBV7-3; d_call: .; clone_size: .; cdr3_nt: TGTGCCAGCAGCTCAAACGGGGAGGTGGGATTTGGAGGCTACACCTTC; cdr3_aa: CASSSNGEVGFGGYTF
j_call: TRBJ1-6; v_call: TRBV10-2; d_call: TRBD1; clone_size: .; cdr3_nt: TGCGCCAGCAGGCTGGACAGGTGGGATTCACCCCTCCACTTT; cdr3_aa: CASRLDRWDSPLHF
j_call: TRBJ1-1; v_call: TRBV7-3; d_call: .; clone_size: .; cdr3_nt: TGTGCCAGCAGCATTGCCGCTCAGGGAGGAACTGAAGCTTTCTTT; cdr3_aa: CASSIAAQGGTEAFF
j_call: TRBJ2-3; v_call: TRBV18; d_call: TRBD2; clone_size: .; cdr3_nt: TGTGCCAGCTCACCGATCGGGGGGGACACAGATACGCAGTATTTT; cdr3_aa: CASSPIGGDTDTQYF
j_call: TRBJ1-5; v_call: TRBV5-8; d_call: TRBD1; clone_size: .; cdr3_nt: TGTGCCAGCAGTACCGGACAGGGATGGAATCAGCCCCAGCATTTT; cdr3_aa: CASSTGQGWNQPQHF
j_call: TRBJ1-5; v_call: TRBV19; d_call: TRBD1; clone_size: .; cdr3_nt: TGTGCCAGTAGTATAACAGGGGACTCCTATCAGCCCCAGCATTTT; cdr3_aa: CASSITGDSYQPQHF
j_call: TRBJ1-2; v_call: TRBV7-9; d_call: .; clone_size: few; cdr3_nt: TGTGCCAGCAGCCTCACAGGGATCGGCTACACCTTC; cdr3_aa: CASSLTGIGYTF